This entry lists 7 T cell receptor beta chains sequenced from one sample in a study of T cells in Graves' hyperthyroidism and ophthalmopathy. TCR beta CDR3 sequences were amplified from RNA transcripts. The primer set for the first-round RT-PCR of the TCR CDR3 was HTBI. MiXCR, run by TCRdb on the multiplex PCR reads, gives a single entry per CDR3 protein. The sample holds some 460,000 distinct CDR3 sequences, approximately 14% seen once. Sample: blood. These receptors all stem from a woman under 30 with Graves' hyperthyroidism.

Ten or more counts support this clonotype. The chain employs TRBV10-3 and TRBJ1-1; D remains unclear. Germline CDR1 ENHRY, CDR2 SYGVKD. Trimming removed 1 base from V and 2 bases from J, with 14 bases in between. This CDR3 spans 16 amino acids. The CDR3 here is CAISEYVTGGNTEAFF. The CDR3 bases are TGTGCCATCAGTGAGTATGTGACGGGCGGAAACACTGAAGCTTTCTTT.

In its sample, this clonotype was seen many times. This chain links TRBV12-3 or TRBV12-4 with TRBJ2-3, with 7 bases lining up with TRBD1. The CDR3 contains 13 residues. The junction had 8 bases not matched to a gene; V was cut back by 6 bases and J by 8 bases. CDR3 region: CASRRPGQRTQYF. In DNA form, the CDR3 reads TGTGCCAGCAGACGACCGGGACAGCGTACGCAGTATTTT.

This clonotype was detected ten times or more. This chain joins TRBV18 and TRBJ1-1, with D hard to call. The CDR3 loop spans 14 amino acids. The germline V and J ends were trimmed by 3 bases and 5 bases, with 13 bases remaining between them. Germline V gene sequence: CDR1 KGHSH, CDR2 LQKENI. The CDR3 loop is CASSPGSDGTEAFF. Written as DNA, the CDR3 is TGTGCCAGCTCACCGGGTTCGGATGGAACTGAAGCTTTCTTT.

Many counts were recorded for this clonotype. The chain recombines TRBV12-3 or TRBV12-4 with TRBJ1-1, with D possibly TRBD1 on 5 matching bases. Trimming removed 3 bases from V and 1 base from J, with 9 bases in between. This CDR3 comprises 14 residues. Here the CDR3 DNA reads TGTGCCAGCAGTTTCTCCACAGGGAACACTGAAGCTTTCTTT. This sequence encodes CASSFSTGNTEAFF.

V gene TRBV4-1 combines with J gene TRBJ1-2; maybe TRBD1 (5 bases). Germline CDR1 reads MGHRA; CDR2 reads YSYEKL. The CDR3 runs 17 residues. The V end was cut by 1 base, the J end by 8 bases, with 23 bases between. In DNA, the CDR3 is TGCGCCAGCAGCCAAGGCGGCTGGGGGTCCGGGGTAGTCGGCTACACCTTC. It encodes CASSQGGWGSGVVGYTF.

In its sample, this clonotype was seen a few times. V and J are TRBV13 and TRBJ2-1, with a tentative D call TRBD2 (6 bases). This CDR3 is built from 15 residues. Germline lookup yields CDR1 PRHDT and CDR2 FYEKMQ (reference sequence). The V end was cut by 0 bases, the J end by 7 bases, with 13 bases between. The CDR3 region has the DNA TGTGCCAGCAGCTTAGGTTTTGGGACTCGAAATGAGCAGTTCTTC. Protein sequence: CASSLGFGTRNEQFF.

The rearrangement uses TRBV6-2 or TRBV6-3 and TRBJ2-2, with 10 bases that match TRBD2. With V trimmed by 0 bases and J by 0 bases, 7 bases remained unmatched. Germline V gene sequence: CDR1 MNHEY, CDR2 SVGEGT. The CDR3 has 19 residues. The CDR3 coding sequence is TGTGCCAGCAGTTACTCGTCGGCTAGCGGGGGACCGAACACCGGGGAGCTGTTTTTT. It encodes CASSYSSASGGPNTGELFF.